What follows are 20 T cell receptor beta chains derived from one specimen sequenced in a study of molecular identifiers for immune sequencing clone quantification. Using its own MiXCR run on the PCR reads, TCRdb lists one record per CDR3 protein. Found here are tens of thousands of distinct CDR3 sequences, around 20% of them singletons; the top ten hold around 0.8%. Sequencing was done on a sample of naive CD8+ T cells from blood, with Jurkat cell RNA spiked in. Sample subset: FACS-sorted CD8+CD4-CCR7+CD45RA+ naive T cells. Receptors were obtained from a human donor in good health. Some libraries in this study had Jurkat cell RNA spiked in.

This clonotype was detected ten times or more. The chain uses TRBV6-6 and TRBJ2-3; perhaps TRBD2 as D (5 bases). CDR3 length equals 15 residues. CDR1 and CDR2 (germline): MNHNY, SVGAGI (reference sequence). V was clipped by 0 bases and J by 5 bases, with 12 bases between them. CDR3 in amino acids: CASSYSFLGGDTQYF. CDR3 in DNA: TGTGCCAGCAGTTACTCGTTTCTTGGAGGAGATACGCAGTATTTT.

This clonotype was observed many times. The CDR3 DNA follows: TGCAGCGCATTTGGGCAGAGAGGGAACACTGAAGCTTTCTTT. Its translation is CSAFGQRGNTEAFF. The J gene is TRBJ1-1, the V gene TRBV29-1; D not certain. The CDR3 consists of 14 residues. With 7 bases removed from V and 1 base from J, the gap between germline ends came to 16 bases. CDR1 is SQVTM, CDR2 ANQGSEA, per germline.

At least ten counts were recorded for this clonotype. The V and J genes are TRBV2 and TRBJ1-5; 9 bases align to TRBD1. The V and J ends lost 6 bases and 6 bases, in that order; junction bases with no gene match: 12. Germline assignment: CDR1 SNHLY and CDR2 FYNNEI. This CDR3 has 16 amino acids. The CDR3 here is CASSVPRTGEGQPQHF. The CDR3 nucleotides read TGTGCCAGCAGCGTTCCCAGGACAGGGGAAGGTCAGCCCCAGCATTTT.

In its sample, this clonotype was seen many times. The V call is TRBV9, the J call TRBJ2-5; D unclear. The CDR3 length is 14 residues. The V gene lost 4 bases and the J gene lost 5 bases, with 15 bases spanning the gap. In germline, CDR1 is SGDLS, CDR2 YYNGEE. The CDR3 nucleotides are TGTGCCAGCAGCCCCATGGCAGCTGTTGAGACCCAGTACTTC. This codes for CASSPMAAVETQYF.

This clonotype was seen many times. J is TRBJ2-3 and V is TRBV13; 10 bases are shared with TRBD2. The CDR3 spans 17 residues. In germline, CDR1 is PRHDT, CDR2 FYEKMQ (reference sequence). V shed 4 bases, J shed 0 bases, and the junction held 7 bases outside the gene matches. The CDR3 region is CASSSSLAGASTDTQYF. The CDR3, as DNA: TGTGCCAGCAGCTCTTCTCTAGCGGGGGCGAGCACAGATACGCAGTATTTT.

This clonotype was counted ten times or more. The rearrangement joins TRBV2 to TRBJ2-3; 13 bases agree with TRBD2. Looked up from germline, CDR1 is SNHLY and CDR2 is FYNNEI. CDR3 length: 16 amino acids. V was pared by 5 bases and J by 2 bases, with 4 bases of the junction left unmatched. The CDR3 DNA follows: TGTGCCAGCAGTCCCGGGACTAGCGGGAACACAGATACGCAGTATTTT. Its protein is CASSPGTSGNTDTQYF.

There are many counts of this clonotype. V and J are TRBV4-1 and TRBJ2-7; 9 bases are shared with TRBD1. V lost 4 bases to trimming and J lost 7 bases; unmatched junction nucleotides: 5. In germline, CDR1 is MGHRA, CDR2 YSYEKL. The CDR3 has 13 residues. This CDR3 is CASSPQGAEEQYF. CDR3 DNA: TGCGCCAGCAGCCCACAGGGGGCGGAGGAGCAGTACTTC.

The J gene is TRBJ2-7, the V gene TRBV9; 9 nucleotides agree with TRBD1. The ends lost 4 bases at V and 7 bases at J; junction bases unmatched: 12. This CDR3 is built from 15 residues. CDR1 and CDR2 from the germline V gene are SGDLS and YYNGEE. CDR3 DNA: TGTGCCAGCAGCCCAGGGGGGACAGGGCAGGTGGAGCAGTACTTC. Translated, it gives CASSPGGTGQVEQYF.

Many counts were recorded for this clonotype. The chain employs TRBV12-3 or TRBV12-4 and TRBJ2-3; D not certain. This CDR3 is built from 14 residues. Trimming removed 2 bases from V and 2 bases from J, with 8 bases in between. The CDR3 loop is CASSLNSHTDTQYF. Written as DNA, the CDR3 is TGTGCCAGCAGTTTAAACTCCCACACAGATACGCAGTATTTT.

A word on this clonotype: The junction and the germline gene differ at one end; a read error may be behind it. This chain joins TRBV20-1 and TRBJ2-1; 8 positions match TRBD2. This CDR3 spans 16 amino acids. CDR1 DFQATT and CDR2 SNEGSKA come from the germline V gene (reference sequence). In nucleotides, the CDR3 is TGCAGTGCTGAGCCAGGGACTAGGAAACGAGAGAGGAAGGGGATTTTC. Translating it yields CSAEPGTRKRERKGIF.

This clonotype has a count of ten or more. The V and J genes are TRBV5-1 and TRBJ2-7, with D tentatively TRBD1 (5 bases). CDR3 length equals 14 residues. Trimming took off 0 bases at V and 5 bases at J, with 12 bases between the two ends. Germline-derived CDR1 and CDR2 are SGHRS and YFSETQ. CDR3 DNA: TGCGCCAGCAGCTTGGGACAGCCTAGGGACGAGCAGTACTTC. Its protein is CASSLGQPRDEQYF. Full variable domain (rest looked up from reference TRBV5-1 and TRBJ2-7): KAGVTQTPRYLIKTRGQQVTLSCSPISGHRSVSWYQQTPGQGLQFLFEYFSETQRNKGNFPGRFSGRQFSNSRSEMNVSTLELGDSALYLCASSLGQPRDEQYFGPGTRLTVT.

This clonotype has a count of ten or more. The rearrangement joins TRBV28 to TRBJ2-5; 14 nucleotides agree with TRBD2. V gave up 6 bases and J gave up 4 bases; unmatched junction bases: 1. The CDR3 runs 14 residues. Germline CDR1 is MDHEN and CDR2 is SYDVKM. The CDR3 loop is CASSGTSGRETQYF. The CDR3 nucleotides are TGTGCCAGCAGCGGGACTAGCGGGAGAGAGACCCAGTACTTC.

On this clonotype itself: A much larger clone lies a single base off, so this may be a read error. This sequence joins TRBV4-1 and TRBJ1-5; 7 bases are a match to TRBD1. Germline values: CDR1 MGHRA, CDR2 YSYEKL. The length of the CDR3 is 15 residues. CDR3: CASGQGGWDNQPQHF. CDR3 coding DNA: TGCGCCAGCGGCCAGGGGGGTTGGGACAATCAGCCCCAGCATTTT.

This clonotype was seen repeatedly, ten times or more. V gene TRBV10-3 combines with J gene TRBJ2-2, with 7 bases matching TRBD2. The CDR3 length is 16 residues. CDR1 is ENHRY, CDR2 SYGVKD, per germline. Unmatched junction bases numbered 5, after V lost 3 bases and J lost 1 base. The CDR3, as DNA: TGTGCCATCAGTGATTTTGCGGGGGTGAACACCGGGGAGCTGTTTTTT. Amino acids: CAISDFAGVNTGELFF.

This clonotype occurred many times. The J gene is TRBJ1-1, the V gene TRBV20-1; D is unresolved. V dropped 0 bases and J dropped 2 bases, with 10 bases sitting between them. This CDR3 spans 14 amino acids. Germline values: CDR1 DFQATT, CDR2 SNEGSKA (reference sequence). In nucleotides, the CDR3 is TGCAGTGCTAGAGATCGCCAGCGAAACACTGAAGCTTTCTTT. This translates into CSARDRQRNTEAFF.

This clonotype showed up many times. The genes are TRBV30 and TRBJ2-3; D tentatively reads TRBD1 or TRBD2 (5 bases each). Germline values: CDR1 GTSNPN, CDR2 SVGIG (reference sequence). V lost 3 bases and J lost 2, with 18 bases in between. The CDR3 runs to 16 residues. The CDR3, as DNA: TGTGCCTGGAGCGGTACGCCGGGACCCCCCACAGATACGCAGTATTTT. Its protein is CAWSGTPGPPTDTQYF.

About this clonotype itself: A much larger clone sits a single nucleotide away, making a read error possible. Here the CDR3 DNA reads TGTGCCACCCCGCGGTATCCAACTAATGGAAAACTGTTTTTT. This encodes CATPRYPTNGKLFF. The rearrangement joins TRBV24-1 to TRBJ1-4; D gene uncertain. The CDR3 consists of 14 residues. Germline V lookup: CDR1 KGHDR, CDR2 SFDVKD.

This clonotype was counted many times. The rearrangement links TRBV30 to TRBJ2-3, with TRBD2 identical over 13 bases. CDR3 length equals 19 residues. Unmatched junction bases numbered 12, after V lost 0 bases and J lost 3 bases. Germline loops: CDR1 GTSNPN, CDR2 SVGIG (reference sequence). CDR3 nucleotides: TGTGCCTGGAGTGTGTATGGTGGACTAGCGGGAGAAATTACAGATACGCAGTATTTT. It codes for CAWSVYGGLAGEITDTQYF.

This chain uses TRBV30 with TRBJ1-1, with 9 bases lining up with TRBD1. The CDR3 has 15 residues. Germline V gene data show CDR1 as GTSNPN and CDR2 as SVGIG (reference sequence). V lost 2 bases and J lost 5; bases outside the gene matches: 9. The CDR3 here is CAWSPTAGTGTEAFF. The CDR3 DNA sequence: TGTGCCTGGAGTCCAACCGCCGGGACAGGGACTGAAGCTTTCTTT.

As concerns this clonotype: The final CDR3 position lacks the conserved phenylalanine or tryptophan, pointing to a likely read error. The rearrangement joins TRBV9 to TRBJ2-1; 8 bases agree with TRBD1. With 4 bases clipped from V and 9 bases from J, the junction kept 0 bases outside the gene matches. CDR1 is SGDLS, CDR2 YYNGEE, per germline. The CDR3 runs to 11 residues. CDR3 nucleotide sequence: TGTGCCAGCAGCACAGGGGGTGAGCAGTTCTCC. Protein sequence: CASSTGGEQFS.